This T cell receptor beta chain is from a study of blood T cell repertoires in COVID-19. TCRdb keeps only in-frame clones here, not all; method: immunoSEQ multiplex PCR. The table lists a few hundred thousand clones, approximately 93% of them singletons, with about 0.83% in the top ten. The germline CDR1 and CDR2 sequences are KGHDR and SFDVKD. There are 16 residues in the CDR3. With 2 bases clipped from V and 8 bases from J, the junction kept 7 bases outside the gene matches. It was within 2 weeks before study entry that exposed participants met a COVID-19 case. The sequence was collected from a woman aged 40 to 49 who had been exposed to COVID-19. The chain couples TRBV24-1 to TRBJ2-1; 11 positions agree with TRBD2. The sample comprised PBMCs or T cells enriched from blood (not recorded which). The CDR3 sequence is CATSDSSGRLYDEQFF. The CDR3 nucleotides are TGTGCCACCAGTGATTCTAGCGGGAGGTTGTACGATGAGCAGTTCTTC.